Below, 20 T cell receptor beta chains from the same sample are listed, as sequenced in a study of blood T cell repertoires in COVID-19. Clones were read by immunoSEQ multiplex PCR, and TCRdb kept only the in-frame ones, dropping some. Of 90,000 or so clones in the sample, around three quarters were seen once. The specimen sequenced was peripheral blood. These receptor sequences come from a woman between 55 and 75 years old in a cohort sampled during active or convalescent COVID-19.

This clone was recorded once. This chain uses TRBV20-1 with TRBJ2-7, with D unresolved. The V and J ends lost 1 base and 2 bases respectively, with 3 bases between them. The CDR3 loop spans 11 amino acids. Germline-derived CDR1 and CDR2 are DFQATT and SNEGSKA (reference sequence). The CDR3 loop is CSARAAYEQYF. For the CDR3, the DNA is TGCAGTGCTAGAGCGGCCTACGAGCAGTACTTC.

This clone was recorded once. Other DNA sequences from this sample encode an identical CDR3 as well. The chain has TRBV4-2 and TRBJ2-5; 7 bases are a match to TRBD1. From germline, CDR1 is LGHNA and CDR2 YNFKEQ. Trimming at V came to 1 base and at J to 2 bases, leaving 1 base not matched to a gene. The CDR3 length is 14 residues. The CDR3 is CASSQVTGQETQYF. Written as DNA, the CDR3 is TGTGCCAGCAGCCAAGTGACAGGGCAAGAGACCCAGTACTTC.

The chain has TRBV6-6 and TRBJ2-7, with D hard to call. Trimming pared 6 bases from V and 0 bases from J, leaving 15 bases between. Germline loops: CDR1 MNHNY, CDR2 SVGAGI (reference sequence). The CDR3 totals 15 residues. The CDR3 sequence is CASSDPKSGSYEQYF. CDR3 in DNA: TGTGCCAGCAGCGACCCCAAATCGGGCTCCTACGAGCAGTACTTC.

A few counts support this clone. The chain couples TRBV5-1 to TRBJ1-6; D uncertain. The V and J ends lost 1 base and 3 bases respectively, with 11 bases between them. The germline CDR1 and CDR2 sequences are SGHRS and YFSETQ. The CDR3 spans 16 residues. CDR3 bases: TGCGCCAGCAGCTTGCGCCCGGGAGACTATAATTCACCCCTCCACTTT. Its protein product is CASSLRPGDYNSPLHF.

V usage is TRBV7-6 and J usage is TRBJ2-2, with 11 bases that match TRBD2. Germline CDR1 and CDR2: SGHVS and FNYEAQ. The CDR3 spans 16 residues. The junction had 2 bases not matched to a gene; V was cut back by 3 bases and J by 2 bases. The CDR3 loop reads CASSFGTSGNTGELFF. DNA for the CDR3: TGTGCCAGCAGCTTCGGGACTAGCGGAAACACCGGGGAGCTGTTTTTT.

The chain uses TRBV2 and TRBJ2-1; TRBD2 matches 12 bases. J lost 3 bases, V lost 4 bases, and 7 bases had no gene match. CDR3 length equals 17 residues. Looked up from germline, CDR1 is SNHLY and CDR2 is FYNNEI. The CDR3 DNA is TGTGCCAGCAGTGCTTCTAGCGGGGGGGCCTTCTACAATGAGCAGTTCTTC. This codes for CASSASSGGAFYNEQFF. Looking up the rest from reference TRBV2 and TRBJ2-1 gives the full variable domain: EPEVTQTPSHQVTQMGQEVILRCVPISNHLYFYWYRQILGQKVEFLVSFYNNEISEKSEIFDDQFSVERPDGSNFTLKIRSTKLEDSAMYFCASSASSGGAFYNEQFFGPGTRLTVL.

CDR3 bases: TGTGCCAGCAGTCCCCCTCGGGGGTCGGTGAACACTGAAGCTTTCTTT. It is translated as CASSPPRGSVNTEAFF. This chain uses TRBV6-2 or TRBV6-3 with TRBJ1-1; a possible D gene is TRBD1 (5 bases). Germline CDR1 and CDR2: MNHEY and SVGEGT. This CDR3 has 16 residues. V was pared by 5 bases and J by 0 bases, with 16 bases between.

This clone was recorded only once. The chain links TRBV4-1 to TRBJ2-1; maybe TRBD2 (6 bases). The CDR3 contains 16 residues. Deletions cut 0 bases from V and 0 bases from J, with 9 bases between. CDR1 and CDR2 from the germline V gene are MGHRA and YSYEKL. The CDR3 sequence is CASSQDAGSSYNEQFF. Written as DNA, the CDR3 is TGCGCCAGCAGCCAAGATGCGGGGAGCTCCTACAATGAGCAGTTCTTC.

This sequence joins TRBV6-5 and TRBJ1-1, with D uncertain. Trimming took off 3 bases at V and 7 bases at J, with 12 bases between the two ends. Germline V gives CDR1 MNHEY, CDR2 SVGAGI. The CDR3 runs 13 residues. CDR3 coding DNA: TGTGCCAGCAGTTATCTCGGAGCCGTTGAAGCTTTCTTT. Its translation: CASSYLGAVEAFF.

This clone has more than one count but fewer than ten. The rearrangement links TRBV5-1 to TRBJ2-7; D possibly corresponds to TRBD1 (6 bases). The germline CDR1 and CDR2 sequences are SGHRS and YFSETQ. Trimming left V 2 bases short and J 2 bases short, with 11 bases between. CDR3 length: 14 amino acids. Here the CDR3 reads CASSFSGQTYEQYF. The CDR3 DNA reads TGCGCCAGCAGCTTCTCGGGACAAACCTACGAGCAGTACTTC. Drawing the rest from reference TRBV5-1 and TRBJ2-7, the complete variable domain is KAGVTQTPRYLIKTRGQQVTLSCSPISGHRSVSWYQQTPGQGLQFLFEYFSETQRNKGNFPGRFSGRQFSNSRSEMNVSTLELGDSALYLCASSFSGQTYEQYFGPGTRLTVT.

The gene calls are TRBV28 and TRBJ2-7, with 8 bases matching TRBD2. This CDR3 is 15 amino acids long. Losses at the gene ends were 6 bases for V and 0 bases for J; bases not matched to a gene: 7. CDR1 is MDHEN and CDR2 is SYDVKM in the germline V gene. CDR3 nucleotides: TGTGCCAGCAGATTAGCGGGGACCAGCTCCTACGAGCAGTACTTC. Its protein is CASRLAGTSSYEQYF.

The rearrangement links TRBV2 to TRBJ2-5, with 9 bases aligning to TRBD2. V was clipped by 8 bases and J by 1 base; unmatched bases: 8. The CDR3 is 15 amino acids. Germline V gene data show CDR1 as SNHLY and CDR2 as FYNNEI. The CDR3 nucleotides are TGTGCCAGCGCGGGGATAGCGGGGGCCCAAGAGACCCAGTACTTC. Protein: CASAGIAGAQETQYF.

The chain links TRBV5-1 to TRBJ1-2, with a tentative D call TRBD1 (5 bases). Trimming took off 4 bases at V and 8 bases at J, with 9 bases between the two ends. Looked up from germline, CDR1 is SGHRS and CDR2 is YFSETQ. The CDR3 runs 11 residues. CDR3 coding DNA: TGCGCCAGCAGCCCAGGGTTAGGCTACACCTTC. Translation gives CASSPGLGYTF.

In its sample, this clone was seen many times. The chain joins TRBV7-3 to TRBJ2-3; D is possibly TRBD1 (6 bases). This CDR3 contains 13 residues. Trimming left V 4 bases short and J 8 bases short, with 13 bases between. CDR1 is SGHTA and CDR2 is FQGTGA in the germline V gene. In DNA form, the CDR3 reads TGTGCCAGCAGCTCGAAAAGGGACACTACGCAGTATTTT. Translated: CASSSKRDTTQYF.

CDR3 amino acids: CASSLRTSGDYEQYF. CDR3 in DNA: TGTGCCAGCAGCTTAAGGACTAGCGGGGACTACGAGCAGTACTTC. The chain couples TRBV7-2 to TRBJ2-7, with 12 bases aligning to TRBD2. This CDR3 has 15 residues. Losses at the gene ends were 2 bases for V and 3 bases for J; bases not matched to a gene: 2. CDR1 SGHTA and CDR2 FQGNSA come from the germline V gene. The full variable domain, rest sourced from reference TRBV7-2 and TRBJ2-7, is GAGVSQSPSNKVTEKGKDVELRCDPISGHTALYWYRQSLGQGLEFLIYFQGNSAPDKSGLPSDRFSAERTGGSVSTLTIQRTQQEDSAVYLCASSLRTSGDYEQYFGPGTRLTVT.

J is TRBJ2-2 and V is TRBV6-5; 8 bases align to TRBD2. This CDR3 has 14 amino acids. V shed 4 bases, J shed 5 bases, and the junction held 3 bases outside the gene matches. The germline gives CDR1 MNHEY, CDR2 SVGAGI. The CDR3 sequence: CASSWGLGTGELFF. The CDR3 DNA sequence: TGTGCCAGCAGTTGGGGACTAGGTACCGGGGAGCTGTTTTTT.

V usage is TRBV25-1 and J usage is TRBJ2-5; D possibly corresponds to TRBD2 (6 bases). V lost 6 bases and J 4 bases, leaving 6 bases between the germline ends. Germline loops: CDR1 MGHDK, CDR2 SYGVNS. CDR3 size: 11 residues. The CDR3 sequence is CASRGGETQYF. The CDR3 DNA reads TGTGCCAGCAGGGGGGGAGAGACCCAGTACTTC.

The DNA for the CDR3 is TGCAGCGTTGAGGACAGGACCGCTAACTATGGCTACACCTTC. Protein sequence: CSVEDRTANYGYTF. The chain carries TRBV29-1 and TRBJ1-2; 7 nucleotides agree with TRBD1. V was pared by 3 bases and J by 0 bases, with 4 bases of the junction left unmatched. Germline CDR1 and CDR2: SQVTM and ANQGSEA. There are 14 residues in the CDR3.

The V and J genes are TRBV3-1 (or the pseudogene TRBV3-2) and TRBJ1-4; D is undetermined. The CDR3 loop spans 15 amino acids. In germline, CDR1 is LGHDT, CDR2 YNNKEL (reference sequence). V lost 2 bases and J 10 bases, leaving 17 bases between the germline ends. In nucleotides, the CDR3 is TGTGCCAGCAGCCAATTCGGGCAGGCGGCGGGAAAACTGTTTTTT. Protein product: CASSQFGQAAGKLFF.

This clone was counted once. The chain has TRBV27 and TRBJ1-5; D is unclear. Trimming removed 2 bases at V and 1 base at J, with 9 bases between. Germline CDR1 and CDR2: MNHEY and SMNVEV (reference sequence). This CDR3 spans 15 amino acids. The CDR3 sequence is CASSLGRLSNQPQHF. Written as DNA, the CDR3 is TGTGCCAGCAGTTTAGGCAGGTTAAGCAATCAGCCCCAGCATTTT.